This is a list of T cell receptor beta chains from one sample in a study of PD-1 blockade in classical Hodgkin lymphoma. Here immunoSEQ multiplex PCR was the method, and the copy in TCRdb shows in-frame clones only, minus some. The sample holds some 15,000 clones, around 83% seen once. Here the sequenced sample was peripheral blood mononuclear cells (PBMCs), taken before the second cycle of nivolumab. The receptors originated from a human donor with classical Hodgkin lymphoma. Each CDR3 is given with its conserved first and last residue. D genes are given only for firm matches. Clone size appears in some rows only: once, few, many, or a class for an expanded clone.

>NA|TRBJ2-7|TRBV5-4|TRBD1
CASSPPGQGSYEQYF
TGTGCCAGCAGCCCGCCGGGACAGGGTAGTTACGAGCAGTACTTC
>NA|TRBJ2-2|TRBV25-1|NA
CASSRRPGSTGELFF
TGTGCCAGCAGCAGAAGACCCGGTAGCACCGGGGAGCTGTTTTTT
>once|TRBJ1-2|TRBV19|NA
CASSIEGTATYGYTF
TGTGCCAGTAGTATAGAGGGCACAGCTACCTATGGCTACACCTTC
>NA|TRBJ1-2|TRBV27|TRBD1
CASTARTGYGYTF
TGTGCCAGCACAGCAAGGACAGGATATGGCTACACCTTC
>NA|TRBJ2-1|TRBV5-1|NA
CASSLAWGNEQFF
TGCGCCAGCAGCTTAGCCTGGGGCAATGAGCAGTTCTTC
>NA|TRBJ2-3|TRBV2|NA
CASSRITSTEYF
TGTGCCAGCAGCCGAATTACTAGCACGGAATACTTT
>NA|TRBJ1-2|TRBV7-2|NA
CASSPYATNYGYTF
TGTGCCAGCAGCCCATATGCTACTAACTATGGCTACACCTTC
>NA|TRBJ1-2|TRBV6-6|TRBD1
CASIRQGARHGYTF
TGTGCCAGCATTAGGCAGGGGGCTCGACATGGCTACACCTTC
>once|TRBJ1-1|TRBV19|TRBD1
CASSISDRGTEAFF
TGTGCCAGTAGTATTAGTGACAGGGGAACTGAAGCTTTCTTT
>NA|TRBJ2-3|TRBV12-5|TRBD1
CASGETGADTQYF
TGTGCTAGTGGAGAAACAGGGGCAGATACGCAGTATTTT
>NA|TRBJ2-2|TRBV27|NA
CASCGATRPGELFF
TGTGCCAGCTGTGGCGCCACAAGGCCCGGGGAGCTGTTTTTT
>NA|TRBJ2-5|TRBV5-1|NA
CASSLEGSSQETQYF
TGCGCCAGCAGCTTGGAGGGCAGTTCCCAAGAGACCCAGTACTTC
>few|TRBJ1-2|TRBV19|NA
CASSFSTGTLNYGYTF
TGTGCCAGTAGTTTCTCAACCGGGACCCTAAACTATGGCTACACCTTC
>NA|TRBJ2-5|TRBV14|NA
CASSLNRQGETQYF
TGTGCCAGCAGCCTGAACAGGCAAGGAGAGACCCAGTACTTC
>NA|TRBJ2-2|TRBV16|NA
CASSPRRGTGELFF
TGTGCCAGCAGTCCCAGGCGTGGCACCGGGGAGCTGTTTTTT
>few|TRBJ1-1|TRBV7-6|TRBD1
CASSLIDSQGLGGSTEAFF
TGTGCCAGCAGCTTAATCGATTCACAGGGGTTAGGAGGATCCACTGAAGCTTTCTTT
>NA|TRBJ1-5|TRBV4-1|NA
CASSQEGGVDFPQHF
TGCGCCAGCAGCCAAGAAGGGGGGGTCGATTTCCCCCAGCATTTT
>NA|TRBJ2-7|TRBV7-2|NA
CASSLRDEQYF
TGTGCCAGCAGCTTACGCGACGAGCAGTACTTC
>NA|TRBJ1-2|TRBV18|NA
CASSPTTANYGYTF
TGTGCCAGCTCACCGACCACCGCGAACTATGGCTACACCTTC
>NA|TRBJ1-2|TRBV5-1|NA
CASSLDSPARANYGYTF
TGCGCCAGCAGCTTGGACAGTCCGGCGAGAGCTAACTATGGCTACACCTTC
>NA|TRBJ2-1|TRBV19|TRBD2
CASRSVTSGGNEQFF
TGTGCCAGTAGGTCGGTTACTAGCGGGGGCAATGAGCAGTTCTTC
>NA|TRBJ1-6|TRBV9|NA
CASSVGGTTNSPLHF
TGTGCCAGCAGCGTAGGGGGGACGACGAATTCACCCCTCCACTTT
>NA|TRBJ1-6|TRBV27|TRBD1
CASRTGTGGSPLHF
TGTGCCAGCAGGACCGGGACAGGCGGTTCACCCCTCCACTTT
>once|TRBJ2-5|TRBV7-8|NA
CASRAEETQYF
TGTGCCAGCCGGGCCGAAGAGACCCAGTACTTC
>NA|TRBJ2-3|TRBV14|TRBD2
CASSQGLAGGADTQYF
TGTGCCAGCAGCCAAGGGCTAGCGGGGGGCGCAGATACGCAGTATTTT
>NA|TRBJ1-2|TRBV7-9|NA
CASSPGDGYTF
TGTGCCAGCAGCCCAGGGGATGGCTACACCTTC
>NA|TRBJ2-3|TRBV5-6|NA
CASSLERGLAADTQYF
TGTGCCAGCAGCTTGGAACGGGGGCTGGCCGCAGATACGCAGTATTTT
>few|TRBJ2-5|TRBV18|NA
CASSPPMAPGEETQYF
TGTGCCAGCTCACCACCGATGGCGCCAGGCGAAGAGACCCAGTACTTC
>once|TRBJ1-4|TRBV5-1|NA
CASSTQADGEKLFF
TGCGCCAGCAGCACCCAGGCCGACGGTGAAAAACTGTTTTTT
>NA|TRBJ1-2|TRBV19|NA
CASQGLRGRYTF
TGTGCCAGTCAGGGACTCCGGGGGCGCTACACCTTC
>once|TRBJ1-5|TRBV12-5|TRBD1
CASGLDRGQPQHF
TGTGCTAGTGGTTTGGACAGGGGTCAGCCCCAGCATTTT
>NA|TRBJ2-4|TRBV7-9|TRBD2
CASSSGGGYAKNIQYF
TGTGCCAGCAGCTCCGGGGGGGGCTACGCCAAAAACATTCAGTACTTC
>NA|TRBJ2-7|TRBV28|NA
CASTFSDASSYEQYF
TGTGCCAGCACCTTCTCGGACGCCAGCTCCTACGAGCAGTACTTC
>NA|TRBJ1-2|TRBV4-2|NA
CASSQEPTGTAPNGYTF
TGTGCCAGCAGCCAAGAGCCAACGGGCACAGCACCCAATGGCTACACCTTC
>NA|TRBJ1-1|TRBV19|NA
CASMVRGGMNTEAFF
TGTGCCAGTATGGTCAGGGGCGGAATGAACACTGAAGCTTTCTTT
>NA|TRBJ1-6|TRBV7-2|NA
CASSPTGGAGGSPLHF
TGTGCCAGCAGCCCAACCGGAGGAGCCGGAGGGTCACCCCTCCACTTT
>NA|TRBJ2-3|TRBV10-1|TRBD2
CASSESLAGAGDTQYF
TGCGCCAGCAGTGAGTCCCTAGCGGGGGCTGGAGATACGCAGTATTTT
>NA|TRBJ2-2|TRBV5-1|NA
CASSWDRTGELFF
TGCGCCAGCAGCTGGGACCGCACCGGGGAGCTGTTTTTT
>few|TRBJ1-1|TRBV5-8|TRBD1
CASSGDREAFF
TGTGCCAGCAGCGGGGACAGGGAGGCTTTCTTT
>NA|TRBJ2-5|TRBV12-5|NA
CASGSTEHPGTQYF
TGTGCTAGTGGTTCGACCGAACATCCCGGGACCCAGTACTTC
>NA|TRBJ2-1|TRBV10-1|TRBD1
CASGAKDRGHNEQFF
TGCGCCAGCGGGGCAAAGGACAGGGGCCACAATGAGCAGTTCTTC
>NA|TRBJ2-7|TRBV5-1|NA
CASSLPDLKEQYF
TGCGCCAGCAGCCTACCGGACCTGAAGGAGCAGTACTTC
>NA|TRBJ2-3|TRBV14|TRBD2
CASSQYMTSGYFSSTDTQYF
TGTGCCAGCAGCCAATATATGACTAGCGGGTATTTCAGTTCCACAGATACGCAGTATTTT
>NA|TRBJ1-5|TRBV4-3|NA
CASSQEPYGGGDQPQHF
TGCGCCAGCAGCCAAGAACCGTACGGGGGCGGGGATCAGCCCCAGCATTTT
>NA|TRBJ1-2|TRBV7-2|NA
CASSLDSSGTTNYGYTF
TGTGCCAGCAGCTTAGATAGCTCCGGCACTACTAACTATGGCTACACCTTC
>NA|TRBJ2-2|TRBV4-2|NA
CASSQSDGGGELFF
TGTGCCAGCAGCCAATCCGATGGGGGCGGGGAGCTGTTTTTT
>NA|TRBJ1-2|TRBV29-1|NA
CSVELGYGYTF
TGCAGCGTTGAATTAGGGTATGGCTACACCTTC
>NA|TRBJ1-1|TRBV19|TRBD1
CASSPAGGGGTEAFF
TGTGCCAGTAGTCCCGCAGGGGGCGGTGGCACTGAAGCTTTCTTT
>NA|TRBJ1-1|TRBV6-5|NA
CASSYPGTLGTEAFF
TGTGCCAGCAGTTACCCAGGGACGCTCGGCACTGAAGCTTTCTTT
>NA|TRBJ2-3|TRBV5-1|TRBD2
CASSLGLAGRPFTDTQYF
TGCGCCAGCAGCTTGGGGCTAGCGGGCCGCCCTTTCACAGATACGCAGTATTTT
>medium-sized|TRBJ1-2|TRBV7-2|NA
CASSSRDFTRGYTF
TGTGCCAGCAGCTCGAGGGACTTCACGCGCGGCTACACCTTC
>few|TRBJ1-1|TRBV5-4|NA
CASSSQDMPYVEAFF
TGTGCCAGCAGCTCGCAGGACATGCCTTATGTTGAAGCTTTCTTT
>NA|TRBJ1-2|TRBV5-1|NA
CASRSDSQWPYGYTF
TGCGCCAGCAGGTCCGACAGTCAGTGGCCGTATGGCTACACCTTC
>NA|TRBJ2-2|TRBV7-6|NA
CASSLSPPGELFF
TGTGCCAGCAGCTTATCTCCTCCCGGGGAGCTGTTTTTT
>NA|TRBJ2-7|TRBV4-1|NA
CASSTGTEQYF
TGCGCCAGCAGCACCGGGACAGAGCAGTACTTC
>NA|TRBJ2-7|TRBV10-3|NA
CAISELGEQYF
TGTGCCATCAGTGAGCTGGGAGAGCAGTACTTC
>NA|TRBJ2-1|TRBV9|TRBD1
CASSGGKTGGYNEQFF
TGTGCCAGCAGCGGGGGAAAGACAGGGGGTTACAATGAGCAGTTCTTC
>once|TRBJ1-2|TRBV7-2|TRBD1
CASSHDRDQGGYGYTF
TGTGCCAGCAGCCACGACAGGGACCAAGGAGGTTATGGCTACACCTTC
>NA|TRBJ1-6|TRBV7-9|NA
CASSLEPHRSPLHF
TGTGCCAGCAGCTTAGAGCCCCACCGTTCACCCCTCCACTTT